Listed below are T cell receptor beta chains from one sample, sequenced in a study of T cell responses to AZD1222 COVID-19 vaccine. TCRdb's copy holds only in-frame clones and misses some; the assay was immunoSEQ multiplex PCR. The repertoire includes some 150,000 clones, approximately 88% of them detected once, and approximately 15% sits in the top ten. The specimen comprised peripheral blood, sampled on day 0 of AZD1222 vaccination. These receptors originate from an adult in good health. Each CDR3 is given with its conserved first and last residue. Fields, in order: J gene, clone size, D gene, V gene, CDR3 protein, CDR3 DNA. The D gene is left open where the match is weak. Some rows have no size entry. The others give once, few or many, or a class for an expanded clone.

J gene: TRBJ1-4
clone size: NA
D gene: NA
V gene: TRBV6-5
CDR3 protein: CASSFRDTKEKLFF
CDR3 DNA: TGTGCCAGCAGCTTCAGGGATACCAAGGAAAAACTGTTTTTT

J gene: TRBJ2-7
clone size: NA
D gene: TRBD2
V gene: TRBV3-1/TRBV3-2
CDR3 protein: CASSPWTSGDPKQYF
CDR3 DNA: TGTGCCAGCAGCCCGTGGACTAGCGGGGATCCTAAGCAGTACTTC

J gene: TRBJ2-5
clone size: NA
D gene: NA
V gene: TRBV5-6
CDR3 protein: CASSLYMAQETQYF
CDR3 DNA: TGTGCCAGCAGCTTGTATATGGCCCAAGAGACCCAGTACTTC

J gene: TRBJ1-2
clone size: NA
D gene: NA
V gene: TRBV19
CDR3 protein: CASHSPGVYGYTF
CDR3 DNA: TGTGCCTCCCATTCGCCAGGGGTCTATGGCTACACCTTC

J gene: TRBJ2-7
clone size: NA
D gene: NA
V gene: TRBV18
CDR3 protein: CASSPRTGEQYF
CDR3 DNA: TGTGCCAGCTCACCACGGACGGGGGAGCAGTACTTC

J gene: TRBJ2-3
clone size: NA
D gene: TRBD2
V gene: TRBV5-1
CDR3 protein: CASSLASGDTDTQYF
CDR3 DNA: TGCGCCAGCAGCTTGGCTAGCGGTGACACAGATACGCAGTATTTT

J gene: TRBJ1-4
clone size: few
D gene: TRBD1
V gene: TRBV19
CDR3 protein: CASISTGRKLFF
CDR3 DNA: TGTGCCAGTATATCGACAGGGCGAAAACTGTTTTTT

J gene: TRBJ1-1
clone size: NA
D gene: NA
V gene: TRBV6-5
CDR3 protein: CASSYSKELNTEAFF
CDR3 DNA: TGTGCCAGCAGTTACTCCAAGGAACTGAACACTGAAGCTTTCTTT

J gene: TRBJ2-7
clone size: NA
D gene: NA
V gene: TRBV21-1
CDR3 protein: CARKRRLSYEQYF
CDR3 DNA: TGTGCCAGAAAACGGCGTTTATCCTACGAGCAGTACTTC

J gene: TRBJ1-1
clone size: NA
D gene: TRBD1
V gene: TRBV28
CDR3 protein: CASSLTGGAEAFF
CDR3 DNA: TGTGCCAGCAGTTTGACAGGGGGAGCTGAAGCTTTCTTT

J gene: TRBJ1-1
clone size: NA
D gene: NA
V gene: TRBV5-4
CDR3 protein: CASSRTVGEAFF
CDR3 DNA: TGTGCCAGCAGCAGGACCGTGGGTGAAGCTTTCTTT

J gene: TRBJ1-1
clone size: NA
D gene: NA
V gene: TRBV12-5
CDR3 protein: CASGLKSHTEAFF
CDR3 DNA: TGTGCTAGTGGTTTAAAGTCCCACACTGAAGCTTTCTTT

J gene: TRBJ2-2
clone size: NA
D gene: NA
V gene: TRBV18
CDR3 protein: CASSPFRGDTGELFF
CDR3 DNA: TGTGCCAGCTCACCCTTTCGAGGGGACACCGGGGAGCTGTTTTTT

J gene: TRBJ1-5
clone size: NA
D gene: NA
V gene: TRBV27
CDR3 protein: CASSPSTVGDQPQHF
CDR3 DNA: TGTGCCAGCAGTCCATCGACAGTGGGCGATCAGCCCCAGCATTTT

J gene: TRBJ2-1
clone size: NA
D gene: NA
V gene: TRBV7-8
CDR3 protein: CASSLLIPHNEQFF
CDR3 DNA: TGTGCCAGCAGCTTACTAATACCACACAATGAGCAGTTCTTC

J gene: TRBJ1-1
clone size: NA
D gene: NA
V gene: TRBV5-1
CDR3 protein: CASSSFQGGGTEAFF
CDR3 DNA: TGCGCCAGCAGCTCATTCCAGGGTGGGGGGACTGAAGCTTTCTTT

J gene: TRBJ1-3
clone size: NA
D gene: NA
V gene: TRBV10-3
CDR3 protein: CATNRESSGNTIYF
CDR3 DNA: TGTGCCACCAATCGGGAGAGCAGTGGAAACACCATATATTTT

J gene: TRBJ1-1
clone size: NA
D gene: NA
V gene: TRBV7-2
CDR3 protein: CASSLSPGQLTEAFF
CDR3 DNA: TGTGCCAGCAGCTTATCACCAGGTCAACTCACTGAAGCTTTCTTT

J gene: TRBJ1-2
clone size: NA
D gene: TRBD1
V gene: TRBV5-1
CDR3 protein: CASSPWRFGTGAYGYTF
CDR3 DNA: TGCGCCAGCAGCCCTTGGAGGTTTGGGACAGGGGCCTATGGCTACACCTTC

J gene: TRBJ1-4
clone size: once
D gene: NA
V gene: TRBV19
CDR3 protein: CASSGRVGSPNEKLFF
CDR3 DNA: TGTGCCAGTAGCGGGAGGGTTGGTTCACCTAATGAAAAACTGTTTTTT

J gene: TRBJ1-2
clone size: NA
D gene: TRBD1
V gene: TRBV5-4
CDR3 protein: CASSLETGGKYGYTF
CDR3 DNA: TGTGCCAGCAGCTTGGAGACAGGGGGCAAGTATGGCTACACCTTC

J gene: TRBJ2-2
clone size: few
D gene: TRBD2
V gene: TRBV7-9
CDR3 protein: CASSTNLKPGLVTTGELFF
CDR3 DNA: TGTGCCAGCAGCACGAACCTCAAGCCGGGACTAGTAACCACCGGGGAGCTGTTTTTT

J gene: TRBJ2-7
clone size: NA
D gene: NA
V gene: TRBV5-1
CDR3 protein: CASSPSVAISYEQYF
CDR3 DNA: TGCGCCAGCAGTCCCTCCGTGGCCATCTCCTACGAGCAGTACTTC

J gene: TRBJ1-2
clone size: NA
D gene: NA
V gene: TRBV24-1
CDR3 protein: CASPGSYGYTF
CDR3 DNA: TGTGCCAGTCCAGGGAGCTATGGCTACACCTTC

J gene: TRBJ1-1
clone size: NA
D gene: TRBD1
V gene: TRBV9
CDR3 protein: CASSVATGAQNTEAFF
CDR3 DNA: TGTGCCAGCAGCGTAGCTACAGGGGCACAGAACACTGAAGCTTTCTTT

J gene: TRBJ2-1
clone size: NA
D gene: TRBD2
V gene: TRBV2
CDR3 protein: CASSVSAGGLYEQFF
CDR3 DNA: TGTGCCAGCAGTGTGTCGGCGGGGGGGCTTTATGAGCAGTTCTTC

J gene: TRBJ1-1
clone size: NA
D gene: NA
V gene: TRBV19
CDR3 protein: CASKESAPSSTEAFF
CDR3 DNA: TGTGCCAGTAAGGAGTCGGCCCCGAGTAGCACTGAAGCTTTCTTT

J gene: TRBJ2-3
clone size: NA
D gene: TRBD2
V gene: TRBV11-2
CDR3 protein: CASSLEAGTSTDTQYF
CDR3 DNA: TGTGCCAGCAGCTTAGAAGCGGGGACTAGCACAGATACGCAGTATTTT

J gene: TRBJ1-1
clone size: NA
D gene: TRBD1
V gene: TRBV18
CDR3 protein: CASSPGAGGTTEAFF
CDR3 DNA: TGTGCCAGCTCACCAGGGGCAGGGGGCACGACTGAAGCTTTCTTT

J gene: TRBJ1-1
clone size: once
D gene: NA
V gene: TRBV6-4
CDR3 protein: CASSFDRNTEAFF
CDR3 DNA: TGTGCCAGCAGCTTCGACCGGAACACTGAAGCTTTCTTT

J gene: TRBJ2-1
clone size: NA
D gene: NA
V gene: TRBV5-1
CDR3 protein: CASMTGPPGNEQFF
CDR3 DNA: TGCGCCAGCATGACAGGACCCCCTGGGAATGAGCAGTTCTTC

J gene: TRBJ2-7
clone size: NA
D gene: NA
V gene: TRBV29-1
CDR3 protein: CSVGQFYEQYF
CDR3 DNA: TGCAGCGTCGGACAGTTCTACGAGCAGTACTTC

J gene: TRBJ1-2
clone size: NA
D gene: NA
V gene: TRBV21-1
CDR3 protein: CASSSGTINYGYTF
CDR3 DNA: TGTGCCAGCAGCAGCGGGACAATCAACTATGGCTACACCTTC

J gene: TRBJ2-1
clone size: NA
D gene: TRBD2
V gene: TRBV4-2
CDR3 protein: CASSQYTSGADNEQFF
CDR3 DNA: TGTGCCAGCAGCCAGTATACTAGCGGGGCCGACAATGAGCAGTTCTTC

J gene: TRBJ1-6
clone size: NA
D gene: NA
V gene: TRBV28
CDR3 protein: CASEESSYNSPLHF
CDR3 DNA: TGTGCCAGCGAGGAGAGCTCCTATAATTCACCCCTCCACTTT

J gene: TRBJ1-4
clone size: NA
D gene: NA
V gene: TRBV9
CDR3 protein: CASSFQPGPNEKLFF
CDR3 DNA: TGTGCCAGCAGCTTCCAACCGGGACCAAATGAAAAACTGTTTTTT

J gene: TRBJ1-3
clone size: NA
D gene: NA
V gene: TRBV7-9
CDR3 protein: CASSNDSGNTIYF
CDR3 DNA: TGTGCCAGCAGCAATGACTCTGGAAACACCATATATTTT

J gene: TRBJ1-5
clone size: few
D gene: NA
V gene: TRBV2
CDR3 protein: CASRALVGPQHF
CDR3 DNA: TGTGCCAGCAGGGCCTTAGTTGGGCCCCAGCATTTT

J gene: TRBJ2-7
clone size: NA
D gene: TRBD1
V gene: TRBV27
CDR3 protein: CASSRTGQGRYEQYF
CDR3 DNA: TGTGCCAGCAGTCGCACGGGACAGGGGAGGTACGAGCAGTACTTC

J gene: TRBJ1-2
clone size: few
D gene: NA
V gene: TRBV30
CDR3 protein: CAWSLGINYGYTF
CDR3 DNA: TGTGCCTGGAGCCTAGGGATTAACTATGGCTACACCTTC

J gene: TRBJ1-1
clone size: NA
D gene: NA
V gene: TRBV6-5
CDR3 protein: CASSLNLHTEAFF
CDR3 DNA: TGTGCCAGCAGTTTAAACCTCCACACTGAAGCTTTCTTT

J gene: TRBJ1-1
clone size: NA
D gene: TRBD1
V gene: TRBV11-2
CDR3 protein: CASSSRGGSSTEAFF
CDR3 DNA: TGTGCCAGCAGCTCCAGGGGGGGTAGTTCTACTGAAGCTTTCTTT

J gene: TRBJ2-7
clone size: NA
D gene: NA
V gene: TRBV6-6
CDR3 protein: CASSYSPRSYEQYF
CDR3 DNA: TGTGCCAGCAGTTACTCCCCCAGGAGCTACGAGCAGTACTTC

J gene: TRBJ2-5
clone size: NA
D gene: NA
V gene: TRBV7-9
CDR3 protein: CASSSPRVKETQYF
CDR3 DNA: TGTGCCAGCAGCTCCCCCAGGGTAAAAGAGACCCAGTACTTC

J gene: TRBJ2-7
clone size: NA
D gene: TRBD2
V gene: TRBV6-2/TRBV6-3
CDR3 protein: CASSPPRGDSWEQYF
CDR3 DNA: TGTGCCAGCAGTCCCCCGCGGGGGGATTCTTGGGAGCAGTACTTC

J gene: TRBJ2-7
clone size: NA
D gene: NA
V gene: TRBV4-2
CDR3 protein: CASSRPEQAPYF
CDR3 DNA: TGTGCCAGCAGCCGTCCAGAACAGGCGCCGTACTTC

J gene: TRBJ1-6
clone size: NA
D gene: NA
V gene: TRBV7-8
CDR3 protein: CASSLQDYNSPLHF
CDR3 DNA: TGTGCCAGCAGCTTACAGGATTATAATTCACCCCTCCACTTT

J gene: TRBJ1-6
clone size: NA
D gene: TRBD1
V gene: TRBV28
CDR3 protein: CASSETGAMGPYNSPLHF
CDR3 DNA: TGTGCCAGCAGTGAGACAGGGGCGATGGGTCCCTATAATTCACCCCTCCACTTT

J gene: TRBJ1-2
clone size: NA
D gene: NA
V gene: TRBV9
CDR3 protein: CASSTGLGGYTF
CDR3 DNA: TGTGCCAGCAGTACAGGTCTGGGCGGCTACACCTTC

J gene: TRBJ2-7
clone size: NA
D gene: TRBD1
V gene: TRBV2
CDR3 protein: CASRTRPGQGSYEQYF
CDR3 DNA: TGTGCCAGCAGGACGAGGCCGGGACAGGGTAGCTACGAGCAGTACTTC

J gene: TRBJ2-7
clone size: NA
D gene: TRBD1
V gene: TRBV2
CDR3 protein: CASTRSYRGSSYEQYF
CDR3 DNA: TGTGCCAGCACCCGAAGTTACAGGGGGAGCTCCTACGAGCAGTACTTC

J gene: TRBJ1-6
clone size: NA
D gene: NA
V gene: TRBV11-2
CDR3 protein: CASSLNRDNSPLHF
CDR3 DNA: TGTGCCAGCAGCTTAAACAGGGATAATTCACCCCTCCACTTT